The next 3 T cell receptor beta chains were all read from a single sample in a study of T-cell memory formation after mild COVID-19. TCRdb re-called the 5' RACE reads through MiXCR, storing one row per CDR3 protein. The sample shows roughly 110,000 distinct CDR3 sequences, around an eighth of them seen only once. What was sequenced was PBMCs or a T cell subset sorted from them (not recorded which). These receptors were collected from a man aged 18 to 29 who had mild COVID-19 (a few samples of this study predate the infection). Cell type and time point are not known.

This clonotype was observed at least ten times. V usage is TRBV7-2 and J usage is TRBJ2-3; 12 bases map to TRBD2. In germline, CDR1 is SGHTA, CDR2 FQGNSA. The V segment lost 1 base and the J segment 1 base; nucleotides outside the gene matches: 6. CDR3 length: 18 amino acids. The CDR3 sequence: CASSLGYLAGGRTDTQYF. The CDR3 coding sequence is TGTGCCAGCAGCTTAGGATACCTAGCGGGGGGGCGCACAGATACGCAGTATTTT.

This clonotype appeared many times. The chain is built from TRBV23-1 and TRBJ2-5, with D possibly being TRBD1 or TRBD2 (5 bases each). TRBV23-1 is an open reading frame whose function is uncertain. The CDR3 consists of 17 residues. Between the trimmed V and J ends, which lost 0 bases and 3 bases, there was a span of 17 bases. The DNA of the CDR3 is TGCGCCAGCAGTCAATCGGGGACGGCGGAATGGGAAGAGACCCAGTACTTC. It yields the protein CASSQSGTAEWEETQYF.

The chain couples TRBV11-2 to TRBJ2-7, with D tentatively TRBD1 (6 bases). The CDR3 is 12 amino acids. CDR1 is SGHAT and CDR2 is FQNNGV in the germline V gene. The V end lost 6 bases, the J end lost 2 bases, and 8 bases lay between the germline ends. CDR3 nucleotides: TGTGCCAGCAGACAGGGACCCTACGAGCAGTACTTC. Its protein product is CASRQGPYEQYF.